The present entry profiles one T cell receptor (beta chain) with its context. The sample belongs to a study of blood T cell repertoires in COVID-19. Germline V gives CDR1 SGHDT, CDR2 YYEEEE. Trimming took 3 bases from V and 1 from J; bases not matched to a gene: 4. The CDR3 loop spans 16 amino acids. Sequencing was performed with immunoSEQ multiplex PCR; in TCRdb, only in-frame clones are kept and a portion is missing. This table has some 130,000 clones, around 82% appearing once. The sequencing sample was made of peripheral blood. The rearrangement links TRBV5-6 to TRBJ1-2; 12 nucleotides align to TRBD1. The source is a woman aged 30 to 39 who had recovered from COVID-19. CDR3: CASSSRDRGLNYGYTF. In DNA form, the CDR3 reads TGTGCCAGCAGCTCCCGGGACAGGGGGCTTAACTATGGCTACACCTTC.